This T cell receptor beta chain was documented in a study of post-analysis software for immune sequencing data. Points from the study as a whole: Four or five TRBV segments, including TRBV5-6, TRBV5-1 and TRBV20-1, were more frequent in patients than controls. Batch-mates among the samples co-clustered strongly by F measure. Normalized Chao1 diversity was significantly reduced in patients versus controls.

Presence of unique molecular identifiers characterized the TCR beta cDNA libraries. TCRdb reprocessed the PCR reads via MiXCR and lists one record per CDR3 protein. The repertoire includes 650,000 to 900,000 distinct CDR3 sequences, under 60% of them detected once, and around 4.7% sits in the top ten. The germline V gene has CDR1 PRHDT and CDR2 FYEKMQ (reference sequence). V dropped 0 bases and J dropped 6; count of bases not matched to a gene: 5. This CDR3 comprises 15 residues. Note on this clonotype: The antigen remains unidentified.

V is TRBV13 and J is TRBJ2-7, with 10 bases aligning to TRBD2. The sequenced material came from blood. This receptor was taken from a girl between 5 and 17 years old with multiple sclerosis. CDR3 DNA sequence: TGTGCCAGCAGCTTAGGAACGGGACTAGCGTTCGAGCAGTACTTC. Residues: CASSLGTGLAFEQYF.